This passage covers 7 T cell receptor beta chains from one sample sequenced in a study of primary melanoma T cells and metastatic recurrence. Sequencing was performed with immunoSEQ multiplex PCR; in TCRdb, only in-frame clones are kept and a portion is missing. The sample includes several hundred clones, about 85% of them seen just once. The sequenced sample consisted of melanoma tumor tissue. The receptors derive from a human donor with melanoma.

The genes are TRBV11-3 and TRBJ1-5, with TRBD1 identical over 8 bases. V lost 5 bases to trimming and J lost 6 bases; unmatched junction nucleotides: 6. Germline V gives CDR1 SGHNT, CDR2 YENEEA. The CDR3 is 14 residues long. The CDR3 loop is CASSPSGGGQPQHF. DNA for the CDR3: TGTGCCAGCAGCCCTTCAGGGGGCGGTCAGCCCCAGCATTTT.

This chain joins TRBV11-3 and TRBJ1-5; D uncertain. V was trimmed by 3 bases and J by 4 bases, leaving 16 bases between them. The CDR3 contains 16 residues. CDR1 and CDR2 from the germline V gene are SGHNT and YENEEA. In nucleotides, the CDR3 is TGTGCCAGCAGCTTTGGCCCTCCGAGAAATAATCAGCCCCAGCATTTT. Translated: CASSFGPPRNNQPQHF.

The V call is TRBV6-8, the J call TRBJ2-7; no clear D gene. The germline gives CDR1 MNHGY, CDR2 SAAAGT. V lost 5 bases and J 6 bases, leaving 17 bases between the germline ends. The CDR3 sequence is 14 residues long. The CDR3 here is CASSPPSTKFEQYF. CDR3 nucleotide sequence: TGTGCCAGCAGTCCCCCATCCACTAAGTTCGAGCAGTACTTC.

DNA of the CDR3: TGTGCCAGCAGCCAGACTACGGGGCAAACAGATACGCAGTATTTT. Amino acids: CASSQTTGQTDTQYF. The V and J genes are TRBV11-3 and TRBJ2-3; D may be TRBD1 or TRBD2 (5 bases each). V lost 5 bases, J lost 3 bases, and 15 bases lay in between. Per germline, CDR1 SGHNT and CDR2 YENEEA. The CDR3 runs 15 residues.

Written as DNA, the CDR3 is TGTGCCAGCAGCTCGCTCCTGGGGCGGAGGAACACCGGGGAGCTGTTTTTT. This translates into CASSSLLGRRNTGELFF. The chain uses TRBV11-3 and TRBJ2-2; possible D gene TRBD1, 5 bases. The V and J ends lost 4 bases and 1 base respectively, with 16 bases between them. Germline loops: CDR1 SGHNT, CDR2 YENEEA. The CDR3 has 17 residues.

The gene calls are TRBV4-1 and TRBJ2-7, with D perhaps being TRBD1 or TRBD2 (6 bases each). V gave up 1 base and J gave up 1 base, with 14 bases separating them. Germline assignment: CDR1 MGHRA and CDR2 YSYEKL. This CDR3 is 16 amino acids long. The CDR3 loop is CASSQGGRGGSYEQYF. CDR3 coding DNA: TGCGCCAGCAGCCAAGGGGGGCGGGGCGGTTCCTACGAGCAGTACTTC.

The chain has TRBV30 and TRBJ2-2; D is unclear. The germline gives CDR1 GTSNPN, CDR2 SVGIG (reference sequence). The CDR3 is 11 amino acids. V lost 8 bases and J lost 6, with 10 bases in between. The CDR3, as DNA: TGTGCCCGTTTGGCGCCCGGGGAGCTGTTTTTT. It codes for CARLAPGELFF.